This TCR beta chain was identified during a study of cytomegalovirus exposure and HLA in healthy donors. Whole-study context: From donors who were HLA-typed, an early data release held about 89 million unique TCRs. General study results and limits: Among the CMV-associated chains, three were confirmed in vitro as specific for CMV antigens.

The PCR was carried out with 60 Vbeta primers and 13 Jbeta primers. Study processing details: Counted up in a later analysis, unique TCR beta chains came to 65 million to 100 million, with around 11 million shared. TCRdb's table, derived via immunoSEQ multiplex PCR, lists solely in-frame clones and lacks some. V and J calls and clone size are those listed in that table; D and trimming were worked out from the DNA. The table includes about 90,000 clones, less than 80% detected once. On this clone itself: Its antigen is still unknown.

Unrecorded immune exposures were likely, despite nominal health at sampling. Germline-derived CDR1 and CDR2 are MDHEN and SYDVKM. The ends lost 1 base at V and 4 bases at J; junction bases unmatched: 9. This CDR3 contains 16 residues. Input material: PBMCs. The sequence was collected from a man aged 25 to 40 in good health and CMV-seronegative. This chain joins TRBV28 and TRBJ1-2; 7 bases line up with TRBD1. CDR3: CASSLSRDRMFYGYTF. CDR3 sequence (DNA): TGTGCCAGCAGTTTATCCCGGGACAGAATGTTCTATGGCTACACCTTC.